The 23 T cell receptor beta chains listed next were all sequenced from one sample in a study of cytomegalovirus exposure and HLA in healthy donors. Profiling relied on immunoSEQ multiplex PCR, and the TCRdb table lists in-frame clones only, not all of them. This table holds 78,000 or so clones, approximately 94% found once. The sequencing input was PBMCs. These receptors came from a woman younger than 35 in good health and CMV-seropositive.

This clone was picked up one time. CDR3 amino acids: CASSPTGTSGSGTQYF. The CDR3 region has the DNA TGTGCCAGCAGCCCCACCGGGACTAGCGGGAGTGGTACGCAGTATTTT. The chain couples TRBV7-2 to TRBJ2-3; 14 bases are shared with TRBD2. This CDR3 is built from 16 residues. The germline V gene has CDR1 SGHTA and CDR2 FQGNSA. With V trimmed by 5 bases and J by 8 bases, 9 bases remained unmatched.

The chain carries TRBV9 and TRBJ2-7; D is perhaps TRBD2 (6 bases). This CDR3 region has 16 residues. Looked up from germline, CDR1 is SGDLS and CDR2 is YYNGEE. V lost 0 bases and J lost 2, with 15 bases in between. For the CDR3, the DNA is TGTGCCAGCAGCGTAGCTGGAGGGACGGGACCCTACGAGCAGTACTTC. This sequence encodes CASSVAGGTGPYEQYF.

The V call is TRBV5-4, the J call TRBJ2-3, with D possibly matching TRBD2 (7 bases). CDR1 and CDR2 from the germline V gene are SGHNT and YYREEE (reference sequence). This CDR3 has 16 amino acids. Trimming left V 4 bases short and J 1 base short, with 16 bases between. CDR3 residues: CASSIPGEGGTDTQYF. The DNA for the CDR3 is TGTGCCAGCAGCATCCCAGGGGAGGGGGGCACAGATACGCAGTATTTT. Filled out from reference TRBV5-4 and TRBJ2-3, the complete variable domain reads ETGVTQSPTHLIKTRGQQVTLRCSSQSGHNTVSWYQQALGQGPQFIFQYYREEENGRGNFPPRFSGLQFPNYSSELNVNALELDDSALYLCASSIPGEGGTDTQYFGPGTRLTVL.

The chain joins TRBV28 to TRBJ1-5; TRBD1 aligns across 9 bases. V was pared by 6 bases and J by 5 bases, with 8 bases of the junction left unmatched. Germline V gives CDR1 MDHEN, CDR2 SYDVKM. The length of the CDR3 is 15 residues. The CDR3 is CASRGPGQGYQPQHF. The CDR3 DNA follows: TGTGCCAGCAGGGGGCCGGGACAGGGTTATCAGCCCCAGCATTTT.

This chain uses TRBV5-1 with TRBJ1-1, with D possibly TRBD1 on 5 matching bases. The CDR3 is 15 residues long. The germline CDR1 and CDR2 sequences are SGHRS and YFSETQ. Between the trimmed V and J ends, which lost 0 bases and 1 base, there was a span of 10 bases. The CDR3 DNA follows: TGCGCCAGCAGCTTGGGGGGCAGGGAGAACACTGAAGCTTTCTTT. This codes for CASSLGGRENTEAFF.

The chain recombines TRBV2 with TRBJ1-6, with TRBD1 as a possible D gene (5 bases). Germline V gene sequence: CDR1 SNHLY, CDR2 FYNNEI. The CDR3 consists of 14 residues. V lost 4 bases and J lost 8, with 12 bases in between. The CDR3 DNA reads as TGTGCCAGCAGTGCGCAGGGCGCCCATTCACCCCTCCACTTT. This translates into CASSAQGAHSPLHF.

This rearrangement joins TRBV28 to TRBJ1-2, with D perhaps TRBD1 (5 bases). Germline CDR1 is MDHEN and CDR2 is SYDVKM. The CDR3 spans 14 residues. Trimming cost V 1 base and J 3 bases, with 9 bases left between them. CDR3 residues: CASSLLVRDYGYTF. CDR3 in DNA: TGTGCCAGCAGTTTATTGGTCAGGGACTATGGCTACACCTTC.

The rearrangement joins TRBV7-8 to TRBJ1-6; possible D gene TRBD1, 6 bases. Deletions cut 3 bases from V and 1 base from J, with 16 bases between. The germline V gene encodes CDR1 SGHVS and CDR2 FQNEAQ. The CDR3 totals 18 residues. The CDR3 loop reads CASSLREQGRSYNSPLHF. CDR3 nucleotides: TGTGCCAGCAGCTTGAGGGAACAGGGTCGATCCTATAATTCACCCCTCCACTTT. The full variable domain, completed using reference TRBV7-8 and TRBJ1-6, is GAGVSQSPRYKVAKRGQDVALRCDPISGHVSLFWYQQALGQGPEFLTYFQNEAQLDKSGLPSDRFFAERPEGSVSTLKIQRTQQEDSAVYLCASSLREQGRSYNSPLHFGNGTRLTVT.

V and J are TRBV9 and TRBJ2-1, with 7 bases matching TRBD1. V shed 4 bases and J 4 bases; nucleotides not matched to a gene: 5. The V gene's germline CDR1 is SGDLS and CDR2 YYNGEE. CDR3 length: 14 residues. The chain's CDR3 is CASSPRQGYNEQFF. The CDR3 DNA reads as TGTGCCAGCAGCCCTCGACAGGGTTACAATGAGCAGTTCTTC.

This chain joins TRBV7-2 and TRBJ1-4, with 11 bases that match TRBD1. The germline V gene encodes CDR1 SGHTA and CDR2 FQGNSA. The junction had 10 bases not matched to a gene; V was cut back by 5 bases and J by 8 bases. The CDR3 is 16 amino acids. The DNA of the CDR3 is TGTGCCAGCAGCCCAGAGCCGGGGACAGGGGGAGAAAAACTGTTTTTT. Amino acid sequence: CASSPEPGTGGEKLFF.

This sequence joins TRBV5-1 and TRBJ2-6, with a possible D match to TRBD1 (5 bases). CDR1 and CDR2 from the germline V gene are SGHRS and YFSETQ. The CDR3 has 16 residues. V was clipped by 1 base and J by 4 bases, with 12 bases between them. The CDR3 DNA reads TGCGCCAGCAGCTTGTTCGCAGGGCCCGGGGCCAACGTCCTGACTTTC. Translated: CASSLFAGPGANVLTF.

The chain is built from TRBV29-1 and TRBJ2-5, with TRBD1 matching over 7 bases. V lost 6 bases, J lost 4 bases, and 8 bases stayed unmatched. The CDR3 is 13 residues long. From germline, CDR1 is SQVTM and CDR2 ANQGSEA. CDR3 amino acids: CSVRQGGGETQYF. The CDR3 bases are TGCAGCGTCAGACAGGGCGGTGGAGAGACCCAGTACTTC.

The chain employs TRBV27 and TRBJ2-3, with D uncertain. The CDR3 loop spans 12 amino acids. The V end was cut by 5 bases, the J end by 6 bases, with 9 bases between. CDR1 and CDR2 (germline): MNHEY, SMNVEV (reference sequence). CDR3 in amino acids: CASSASLDTQYF. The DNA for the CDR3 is TGTGCCAGCAGTGCGTCCTTGGATACGCAGTATTTT.

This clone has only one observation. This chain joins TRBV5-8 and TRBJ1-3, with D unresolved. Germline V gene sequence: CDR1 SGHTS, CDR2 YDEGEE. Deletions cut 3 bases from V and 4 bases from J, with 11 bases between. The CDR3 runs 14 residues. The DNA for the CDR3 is TGTGCCAGCAGCTGGGAGGTCCGAGGAAACACCATATATTTT. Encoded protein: CASSWEVRGNTIYF.

In DNA, the CDR3 is TGTGCCAGCATTAGACAGGGGATGGGGGAGGCGTCGAGAAAAGCTTTCTTT. The encoded protein is CASIRQGMGEASRKAFF. The chain uses TRBV28 and TRBJ1-1, with 8 bases that match TRBD1. Germline V gene data show CDR1 as MDHEN and CDR2 as SYDVKM. CDR3 length equals 17 residues. V dropped 7 bases and J dropped 9; count of bases not matched to a gene: 22.

In DNA, the CDR3 is TGCGCCAGCAGCTTGGCAGGGGTGGGGGAAAAACTGTTTTTT. Encoded protein: CASSLAGVGEKLFF. V is TRBV5-1 and J is TRBJ1-4; TRBD1 is a possible D gene (6 bases). The germline V gene has CDR1 SGHRS and CDR2 YFSETQ. This CDR3 is built from 14 residues. Trimming cost V 0 bases and J 8 bases, with 11 bases left between them.

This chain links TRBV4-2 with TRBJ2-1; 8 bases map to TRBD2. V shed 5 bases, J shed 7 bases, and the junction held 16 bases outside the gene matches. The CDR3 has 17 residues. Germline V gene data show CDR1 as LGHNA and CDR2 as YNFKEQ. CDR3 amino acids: CASSNNWGSGIGNEQFF. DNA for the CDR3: TGTGCCAGCAGCAATAACTGGGGTAGCGGGATAGGGAATGAGCAGTTCTTC.

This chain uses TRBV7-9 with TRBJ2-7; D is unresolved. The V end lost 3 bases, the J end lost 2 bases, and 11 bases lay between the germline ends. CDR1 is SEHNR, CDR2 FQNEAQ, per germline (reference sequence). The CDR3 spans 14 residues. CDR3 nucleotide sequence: TGTGCCAGCAGCTTCGTAGCCTCAACCTACGAGCAGTACTTC. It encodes CASSFVASTYEQYF. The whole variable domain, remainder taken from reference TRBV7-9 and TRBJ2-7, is DTGVSQNPRHKITKRGQNVTFRCDPISEHNRLYWYRQTLGQGPEFLTYFQNEAQLEKSRLLSDRFSAERPKGSFSTLEIQRTEQGDSAMYLCASSFVASTYEQYFGPGTRLTVT.

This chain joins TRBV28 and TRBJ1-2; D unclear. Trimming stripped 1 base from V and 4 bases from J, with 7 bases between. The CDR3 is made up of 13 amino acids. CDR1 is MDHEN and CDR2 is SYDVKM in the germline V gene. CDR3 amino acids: CASSLSSSYGYTF. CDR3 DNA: TGTGCCAGCAGTTTATCCTCTTCCTATGGCTACACCTTC.

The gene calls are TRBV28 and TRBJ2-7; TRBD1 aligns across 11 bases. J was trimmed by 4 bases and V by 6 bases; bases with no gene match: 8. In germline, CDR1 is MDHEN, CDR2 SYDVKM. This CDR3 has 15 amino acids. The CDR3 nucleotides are TGTGCCAGCAGGCCCGGGGGACAGGGGGAGTACGAGCAGTACTTC. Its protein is CASRPGGQGEYEQYF.

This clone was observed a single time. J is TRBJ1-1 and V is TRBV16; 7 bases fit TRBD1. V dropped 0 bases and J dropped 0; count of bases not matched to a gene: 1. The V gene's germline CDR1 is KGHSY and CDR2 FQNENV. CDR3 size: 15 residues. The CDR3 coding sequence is TGTGCCAGCAGCCAATCAGGACAGGTGAACACTGAAGCTTTCTTT. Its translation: CASSQSGQVNTEAFF. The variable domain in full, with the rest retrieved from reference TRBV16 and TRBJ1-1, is GEEVAQTPKHLVRGEGQKAKLYCAPIKGHSYVFWYQQVLKNEFKFLISFQNENVFDETGMPKERFSAKCLPNSPCSLEIQATKLEDSAVYFCASSQSGQVNTEAFFGQGTRLTVV.

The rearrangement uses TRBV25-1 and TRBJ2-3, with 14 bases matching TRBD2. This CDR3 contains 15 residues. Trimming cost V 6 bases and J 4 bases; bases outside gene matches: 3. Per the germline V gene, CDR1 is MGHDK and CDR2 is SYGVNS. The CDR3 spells CASRGLAGEADTQYF. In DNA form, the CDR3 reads TGTGCCAGCAGGGGACTAGCGGGAGAGGCAGATACGCAGTATTTT. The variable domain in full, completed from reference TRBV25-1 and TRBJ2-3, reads EADIYQTPRYLVIGTGKKITLECSQTMGHDKMYWYQQDPGMELHLIHYSYGVNSTEKGDLSSESTVSRIRTEHFPLTLESARPSHTSQYLCASRGLAGEADTQYFGPGTRLTVL.

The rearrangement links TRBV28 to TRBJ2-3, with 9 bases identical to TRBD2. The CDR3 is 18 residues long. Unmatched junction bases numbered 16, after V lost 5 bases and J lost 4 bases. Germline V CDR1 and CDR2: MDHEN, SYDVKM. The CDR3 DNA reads TGTGCCAGCAGTACAAATCCTAGCGGGGTCACAAAGGCAGATACGCAGTATTTT. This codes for CASSTNPSGVTKADTQYF.